The 15 T cell receptor beta chains listed next were all sequenced from one sample in a study of blood T cells in healthy people across ages. With a J-beta primer mix and a sample-barcoded 5' primer, a second PCR ran 7 to 11 cycles. Each CDR3 protein is one row after TCRdb ran MiXCR on the 5' RACE reads. Among about 670,000 distinct CDR3 sequences listed, under 65% were seen once. Sequencing was carried out using blood. The receptor set was obtained from a woman older than 75 in good health.

At least ten counts were recorded for this clonotype. The chain uses TRBV7-2 and TRBJ2-3; 9 positions agree with TRBD1. Germline-derived CDR1 and CDR2 are SGHTA and FQGNSA. J gave up 5 bases and V 2 bases, and 5 bases lay outside the gene matches. There are 15 residues in the CDR3. CDR3 bases: TGTGCCAGCAGCTTAACAGGGGGCCAGGGAGATACGCAGTATTTT. Encoded protein: CASSLTGGQGDTQYF.

The V call is TRBV12-3 or TRBV12-4, the J call TRBJ2-3, with 9 nucleotides matching TRBD2. V lost 7 bases, J lost 2 bases, and 4 bases stayed unmatched. This CDR3 comprises 14 residues. DNA of the CDR3: TGTGCCAGCACCGCGGGAGGGCCCACAGATACGCAGTATTTT. It specifies CASTAGGPTDTQYF.

This clonotype was seen once. The J gene is TRBJ2-2, the V gene TRBV28; D possibly corresponds to TRBD1 (5 bases). Germline V gene lookup returns CDR1 MDHEN and CDR2 SYDVKM. The CDR3 runs to 15 residues. V was shortened by 6 bases and J by 2 bases, with 13 bases between the two germline ends. Here the CDR3 DNA reads TGTGCCAGCAGAGAACCGACAGATAACACCGGGGAGCTGTTTTTT. This sequence encodes CASREPTDNTGELFF.

This clonotype showed up just once. The rearrangement uses TRBV6-5 and TRBJ2-3; D is perhaps TRBD1 (7 bases). This CDR3 has 14 amino acids. Germline V gene sequence: CDR1 MNHEY, CDR2 SVGAGI. Trimming removed 6 bases from V and 2 bases from J, with 12 bases in between. CDR3 amino acids: CASSRGELTDTQYF. The CDR3 DNA reads TGTGCCAGCAGCAGGGGGGAACTCACAGATACGCAGTATTTT.

The chain carries TRBV28 and TRBJ2-3; no definite D call. This CDR3 has 12 residues. V was cut by 8 bases and J by 1 base, with 7 bases left in between. Germline V gene data show CDR1 as MDHEN and CDR2 as SYDVKM. This chain's CDR3 is CASQVGTDTQYF. In DNA, the CDR3 is TGTGCCAGCCAGGTTGGCACAGATACGCAGTATTTT.

V and J are TRBV29-1 and TRBJ2-5; D is possibly TRBD1 (5 bases). The CDR3 has 13 residues. In germline, CDR1 is SQVTM, CDR2 ANQGSEA. Trimming stripped 5 bases from V and 0 bases from J, with 10 bases between. CDR3 in amino acids: CSVQGLNQETQYF. CDR3 nucleotides: TGCAGCGTTCAGGGCCTAAACCAAGAGACCCAGTACTTC.

As concerns this clonotype: A read error may explain this, as a much larger clone is one base away. This rearrangement joins TRBV2 to TRBJ2-5, with no clear D. The J call could be wrong; TRBJ2-7 is a better fit for the DNA end. CDR3 length: 14 amino acids. Germline V gene data show CDR1 as SNHLY and CDR2 as FYNNEI. The CDR3 bases are TGTGCCAGCAGTGGATGGTGGCGCCCCAACGAGCAGTACTTC. This sequence encodes CASSGWWRPNEQYF.

At least ten counts were recorded for this clonotype. The chain carries TRBV20-1 and TRBJ2-1; TRBD2 matches at 7 bases. Germline values: CDR1 DFQATT, CDR2 SNEGSKA (reference sequence). The trim removed 3 bases at V and 7 bases at J, leaving 12 bases unmatched. The CDR3 is 15 amino acids. This chain's CDR3 is CSASWREGTANEQFF. The DNA of the CDR3 is TGCAGTGCTAGCTGGAGGGAGGGTACTGCGAATGAGCAGTTCTTC.

CDR3 bases: TGTGCCAGCAGTGATAGCGGGTATTACCAAGAGACCCAGTACTTC. As protein: CASSDSGYYQETQYF. The chain recombines TRBV12-3 or TRBV12-4 with TRBJ2-5; 7 positions agree with TRBD2. The CDR3 is made up of 15 amino acids. Trimming at V came to 5 bases and at J to 0 bases, leaving 6 bases not matched to a gene.

With respect to this clonotype: A much larger clone sits a single nucleotide away, making a read error possible. This CDR3 is missing its conserved last phenylalanine or tryptophan, likely due to a read error. The gene calls are TRBV20-1 and TRBJ2-6; 12 nucleotides match TRBD2. Germline-derived CDR1 and CDR2 are DFQATT and SNEGSKA (reference sequence). This CDR3 has 17 residues. V was pared by 6 bases and J by 1 base, with 7 bases of the junction left unmatched. This CDR3 reads CSASRTSGISGANVLTY. Written as DNA, the CDR3 is TGCAGTGCCAGCCGGACTAGCGGGATTTCTGGGGCCAACGTCCTGACTTAC.

About this clonotype itself: A much more abundant neighbour one base away suggests this may be a read error. The gene calls are TRBV12-3 or TRBV12-4 and TRBJ2-1, with no clear D. This CDR3 is built from 12 residues. The CDR3: CASRLEHNEQFF. For the CDR3, the DNA is TGTGCCAGCAGGTTAGAGCACAATGAGCAGTTCTTC.

The chain carries TRBV7-2 and TRBJ2-1; 15 nucleotides agree with TRBD2. CDR3 length: 17 amino acids. The germline V gene encodes CDR1 SGHTA and CDR2 FQGNSA. The ends lost 3 bases at V and 8 bases at J; junction bases unmatched: 8. The CDR3: CASSFRMGLAGGYEQFF. As DNA, the CDR3 is TGTGCCAGCAGCTTCCGTATGGGACTAGCGGGAGGATATGAGCAGTTCTTC.

The chain couples TRBV27 to TRBJ2-7; TRBD1 agrees at 7 bases. V lost 4 bases to trimming and J lost 3 bases; unmatched junction nucleotides: 3. The length of the CDR3 is 13 residues. CDR1 MNHEY and CDR2 SMNVEV come from the germline V gene (reference sequence). DNA of the CDR3: TGTGCCAGCAGTTGGCGACAGGGCTACGAGCAGTACTTC. It specifies CASSWRQGYEQYF.

Comments on this clonotype: Since a much larger clone is just one base distant, this may be a read error. The chain combines TRBV20-1 with TRBJ1-4, with D perhaps matching TRBD1 (5 bases). Per germline, CDR1 DFQATT and CDR2 SNEGSKA (reference sequence). This CDR3 region has 14 residues. CDR3 loop: CSAGDLQGWEKLFF. CDR3 nucleotides: TGCAGTGCTGGAGATCTCCAGGGCTGGGAAAAACTGTTTTTT.

V usage is TRBV7-2 and J usage is TRBJ1-5, with 7 bases fitting TRBD1. Germline CDR1 is SGHTA and CDR2 is FQGNSA. This CDR3 region has 14 residues. After removal of 5 bases from V and 2 bases from J, the junction contained 3 bases not matched to a gene. CDR3 protein: CASSRDSRNQPQHF. The CDR3 DNA is TGTGCCAGCAGCCGGGACAGCCGCAATCAGCCCCAGCATTTT.